This TCR beta chain came from a study of blood T cell repertoires in COVID-19. Overall study context: COVID-19 samples collected from the United States, Italy and Spain covered acute and convalescent phases. T cells, B-cell-depleted T cells, or PBMCs provided the cDNA or gDNA that served as material.

Germline V lookup: CDR1 MNHEY, CDR2 SVGAGI. The CDR3 spans 12 residues. Between the trimmed V and J ends, which lost 2 bases and 7 bases, there was a span of 6 bases. Source study methods: It was from reference gene primer amplification that nucleated cell counts were estimated. Profiling relied on immunoSEQ multiplex PCR, and the TCRdb table lists in-frame clones only, not all of them. That table supplies the V and J calls and clone size; D and trimming were determined from the DNA. This table has around 160,000 clones, over 80% appearing once. Source material: peripheral blood. The TCR sequence derives from a woman between 35 and 50 years old with active or convalescent COVID-19. The chain uses TRBV6-5 and TRBJ1-5, with D hard to call. The CDR3 region is CASSYDGQPQHF. The CDR3 coding sequence is TGTGCCAGCAGTTACGACGGGCAGCCCCAGCATTTT.